Presented here are 4 T cell receptor beta chains from one specimen sequenced in a study of identical twins. Using its own MiXCR run on the 5' RACE reads, TCRdb lists one record per CDR3 protein. The sample lists 200,000 to 300,000 distinct CDR3 sequences, under 12% seen once, with approximately 11% in the top ten. Sequencing was done on a sample of memory T cells sorted from blood. Source of these receptors: a man aged 45-65 years in good health.

The CDR3 coding sequence is TGTGCCAGCAGCTGGGAGTCCCGCTCCCAGCAGTTCTTC. It translates to CASSWESRSQQFF. The gene calls are TRBV7-2 and TRBJ2-1, with D possibly matching TRBD2 (5 bases). From germline, CDR1 is SGHTA and CDR2 FQGNSA. V lost 4 bases to trimming and J lost 11 bases, with 15 bases between them. This CDR3 region has 13 residues.

This clonotype has at least ten counts. CDR3 in DNA: TGTGCCACCGCTGTTCCGTCACAGGGGGCCTACGAGCAGTACTTC. Its translation: CATAVPSQGAYEQYF. V usage is TRBV10-3 and J usage is TRBJ2-7; 8 bases are a match to TRBD1. In germline, CDR1 is ENHRY, CDR2 SYGVKD. The J segment lost 2 bases and the V segment lost 10 bases, leaving 13 bases of the junction unmatched. The length of the CDR3 is 15 residues.

This clonotype was seen repeatedly, ten times or more. The genes are TRBV21-1 and TRBJ2-7; whether TRBD1, the table's D call, matches the DNA was not checked. TRBV21-1 is annotated as a pseudogene. This CDR3 region has 16 residues. CDR3 loop: CASSKEGLRGDYEQYF. DNA for the CDR3: TGTGCCAGCAGCAAAGAAGGCCTCAGGGGAGACTACGAGCAGTACTTC.

This clonotype has at least ten counts. The chain couples TRBV20-1 to TRBJ2-7, with D possibly TRBD2 on 6 matching bases. Deletions cut 0 bases from V and 3 bases from J, with 12 bases between. Germline assignment: CDR1 DFQATT and CDR2 SNEGSKA (reference sequence). The CDR3 extends over 14 amino acids. This CDR3 is CSAREPGLLYEQYF. The CDR3 bases are TGCAGTGCTAGAGAGCCGGGACTCCTCTACGAGCAGTACTTC.